Below, 7 T cell receptor beta chains from the same sample are listed, as sequenced in a study of long-term antiretroviral therapy in people with HIV. immunoSEQ v3.0 was run at survey level. Generated by immunoSEQ multiplex PCR, the TCRdb table keeps only in-frame clones and is missing some. The sample includes about 4,800 clones, more than 70% seen only once; the top ten take 6.1%. The material was unsorted PBMCs, obtained 1.3 years after starting antiretroviral therapy. The receptors were gathered from a woman between 45 and 65 years old with HIV.

The chain uses TRBV7-6 and TRBJ1-1; D call uncertain. The CDR3 is 14 residues long. Germline V gives CDR1 SGHVS, CDR2 FNYEAQ. The ends were cut back, 3 bases at V and 1 base at J, with 9 bases in the middle. The CDR3 DNA sequence: TGTGCCAGCAGCTTGGGCAGGTCGAACACTGAAGCTTTCTTT. Amino acids: CASSLGRSNTEAFF. The complete variable domain, with remaining parts taken from reference TRBV7-6 and TRBJ1-1, reads GAGVSQSPRYKVTKRGQDVALRCDPISGHVSLYWYRQALGQGPEFLTYFNYEAQQDKSGLPNDRFSAERPEGSISTLTIQRTEQRDSAMYRCASSLGRSNTEAFFGQGTRLTVV.

The chain uses TRBV28 and TRBJ1-5, with D hard to call. Per germline, CDR1 MDHEN and CDR2 SYDVKM. The CDR3 is 15 residues long. V was cut by 7 bases and J by 0 bases, with 13 bases left in between. The CDR3 sequence: CASTTTVYSNQPQHF. The CDR3 DNA reads TGTGCCAGCACCACAACCGTCTATAGCAATCAGCCCCAGCATTTT.

The chain employs TRBV7-3 and TRBJ1-2, with D possibly TRBD1 on 6 matching bases. Germline V gene data show CDR1 as SGHTA and CDR2 as FQGTGA. V dropped 5 bases and J dropped 6 bases, with 19 bases sitting between them. This CDR3 has 15 amino acids. The CDR3 loop is CASSRLAGAQDGYTF. The CDR3 coding sequence is TGTGCCAGCAGCCGACTGGCAGGGGCACAGGATGGCTACACCTTC.

The count of this clone is one. V and J are TRBV5-4 and TRBJ1-1; TRBD1 might be the D (6 bases). V was clipped by 2 bases and J by 1 base, with 9 bases between them. Germline V gene lookup returns CDR1 SGHNT and CDR2 YYREEE (reference sequence). This CDR3 comprises 14 residues. CDR3 in DNA: TGTGCCAGCAGCTTCGGGGGCCGGAACACTGAAGCTTTCTTT. It translates to CASSFGGRNTEAFF.

The rearrangement links TRBV5-1 to TRBJ1-1; 8 bases match TRBD1. From germline, CDR1 is SGHRS and CDR2 YFSETQ. The CDR3 has 14 amino acids. The junction had 4 bases not matched to a gene; V was cut back by 3 bases and J by 3 bases. CDR3 in amino acids: CASSSGGQDTEAFF. The CDR3 DNA reads TGCGCCAGCAGCTCAGGGGGCCAGGACACTGAAGCTTTCTTT.

The chain employs TRBV19 and TRBJ2-5; perhaps TRBD1 as D (6 bases). From germline, CDR1 is LNHDA and CDR2 SQIVND (reference sequence). The V and J ends lost 4 bases and 4 bases respectively, with 19 bases between them. This CDR3 comprises 16 residues. Written as DNA, the CDR3 is TGTGCCAGTAGTAAGGCGCAGGGGCTTTTCGGAGAGACCCAGTACTTC. Amino acids: CASSKAQGLFGETQYF.

This sequence joins TRBV5-4 and TRBJ1-1; the D is unclear. The CDR3 sequence is 12 residues long. From germline, CDR1 is SGHNT and CDR2 YYREEE (reference sequence). V was clipped by 2 bases and J by 4 bases, with 6 bases between them. The CDR3 nucleotides are TGTGCCAGCAGCTTCCGTCCCACTGAAGCTTTCTTT. Translation gives CASSFRPTEAFF. The full variable domain, rest sourced from reference TRBV5-4 and TRBJ1-1, is ETGVTQSPTHLIKTRGQQVTLRCSSQSGHNTVSWYQQALGQGPQFIFQYYREEENGRGNFPPRFSGLQFPNYSSELNVNALELDDSALYLCASSFRPTEAFFGQGTRLTVV.